These 15 T cell receptor beta chains came from one sample sequenced in a study of post-analysis software for immune sequencing data. TCR beta cDNA libraries had unique molecular identifiers. TCRdb analysed the PCR reads with MiXCR anew, one entry per CDR3 protein. This table has about 540,000 distinct CDR3 sequences, approximately 31% appearing once. Their antigens remain unidentified. Study findings and constraints: In patients, about 5 TRBV segments were more frequent than in controls, with TRBV5-6, TRBV5-1 and TRBV20-1 among them.

Sequenced sample: blood. These receptors were collected from a girl aged 2-17 years with multiple sclerosis.

This clonotype was detected a few times. The chain joins TRBV20-1 to TRBJ2-7; D is uncertain. Trimming pared 7 bases from V and 2 bases from J, leaving 12 bases between. Germline-derived CDR1 and CDR2 are DFQATT and SNEGSKA (reference sequence). The CDR3 is 12 residues long. CDR3 DNA: TGCAGTGATAAATCGATCGCCTACGAGCAGTACTTC. Protein product: CSDKSIAYEQYF.

The CDR3 sequence: CATSRDSGEQFF. The DNA of the CDR3 is TGTGCCACCAGCAGAGATTCAGGGGAGCAGTTCTTC. V and J are TRBV15 and TRBJ2-1; weak D call: TRBD1 (5 bases). The CDR3 contains 12 residues. Germline CDR1 and CDR2: LNHNV and YYDKDF (reference sequence). V lost 0 bases to trimming and J lost 10 bases, with 7 bases between them.

The chain joins TRBV12-3 or TRBV12-4 to TRBJ1-6, with a weak D call TRBD1 (5 bases). CDR3 length: 13 amino acids. Trimming pared 4 bases from V and 6 bases from J, leaving 7 bases between. In nucleotides, the CDR3 is TGTGCCAGCAGTTGGGGCAGTAATTCACCCCTCCACTTT. Translated: CASSWGSNSPLHF.

There are many counts of this clonotype. The rearrangement uses TRBV5-1 and TRBJ2-5; D may be TRBD1 or TRBD2 (5 bases each). The CDR3 is 13 amino acids. Trimming left V 1 base short and J 4 bases short, with 8 bases between. The germline gives CDR1 SGHRS, CDR2 YFSETQ. CDR3 DNA: TGCGCCAGCAGCTTGACGGGGACAGAGACCCAGTACTTC. Protein: CASSLTGTETQYF. Full variable domain (missing parts from reference TRBV5-1 and TRBJ2-5): KAGVTQTPRYLIKTRGQQVTLSCSPISGHRSVSWYQQTPGQGLQFLFEYFSETQRNKGNFPGRFSGRQFSNSRSEMNVSTLELGDSALYLCASSLTGTETQYFGPGTRLLVL.

The genes are TRBV5-1 and TRBJ1-5; TRBD1 is a possible D gene (5 bases). The CDR3 consists of 15 residues. In germline, CDR1 is SGHRS, CDR2 YFSETQ. V lost 0 bases, J lost 6 bases, and 13 bases lay in between. CDR3 protein: CASSLDGQGRQPQHF. The CDR3 DNA reads TGCGCCAGCAGCTTGGATGGTCAGGGACGTCAGCCCCAGCATTTT.

This clonotype has ten or more counts. The rearrangement links TRBV6-5 to TRBJ2-7; D possibly corresponds to TRBD2 (5 bases). Trimming left V 0 bases short and J 1 base short, with 7 bases between. CDR3 length: 14 amino acids. The germline V gene has CDR1 MNHEY and CDR2 SVGAGI. CDR3 in amino acids: CASSYSRVSYEQYF. The CDR3 nucleotides are TGTGCCAGCAGTTACTCGCGGGTTTCCTACGAGCAGTACTTC.

V is TRBV3-1 and J is TRBJ2-3, with a tentative D call TRBD2 (5 bases). CDR1 and CDR2 from the germline V gene are LGHDT and YNNKEL (reference sequence). V shed 4 bases and J shed 4 bases, with 9 bases lying between them. This CDR3 has 13 residues. Here the CDR3 reads CASSPRAADTQYF. The CDR3 DNA is TGTGCCAGCAGCCCGAGGGCGGCAGATACGCAGTATTTT.

The V gene is TRBV6-1, the J gene TRBJ1-2; D is unclear. V was cut by 5 bases and J by 7 bases, with 11 bases left in between. Germline lookup yields CDR1 MNHNS and CDR2 SASEGT. The CDR3 is 12 amino acids. CDR3 loop: CASSSGSCGYTF. CDR3 DNA: TGTGCCAGCAGTTCAGGTAGCTGTGGCTACACCTTC.

This clonotype was counted at least ten times. The CDR3 protein is CSVVGGESSYEQYF. CDR3 coding DNA: TGCAGCGTTGTCGGGGGGGAGAGCTCCTACGAGCAGTACTTC. This chain connects TRBV29-1 to TRBJ2-7, with TRBD2 identical over 8 bases. J was trimmed by 0 bases and V by 4 bases; bases with no gene match: 5. Germline CDR1 SQVTM, CDR2 ANQGSEA. The CDR3 runs to 14 residues.

The rearrangement uses TRBV6-5 and TRBJ1-1; the D gene is possibly TRBD1 (5 bases). This CDR3 is built from 16 residues. Germline values: CDR1 MNHEY, CDR2 SVGAGI. Deletions cut 2 bases from V and 1 base from J, with 14 bases between. CDR3 nucleotides: TGTGCCAGCAGTTACCCCGTTGGGGCGGGGAACACTGAAGCTTTCTTT. Amino acid sequence: CASSYPVGAGNTEAFF.

This clonotype has only a few counts. The chain couples TRBV11-2 to TRBJ2-2, with TRBD1 matching 7 bases. This CDR3 contains 14 residues. The V gene's germline CDR1 is SGHAT and CDR2 FQNNGV. V lost 5 bases, J lost 3 bases, and 3 bases stayed unmatched. This CDR3 reads CASSRTGDTGELFF. Written as DNA, the CDR3 is TGTGCCAGCAGCCGTACAGGGGACACCGGGGAGCTGTTTTTT.

The rearrangement links TRBV14 to TRBJ2-5; the match to TRBD1 covers 7 bases. This CDR3 is 14 amino acids long. Germline V CDR1 and CDR2: SGHDN, FVKESK. The J segment lost 3 bases and the V segment lost 2 bases, leaving 3 bases of the junction unmatched. The CDR3: CASSQWGQKETQYF. The CDR3 region has the DNA TGTGCCAGCAGCCAATGGGGACAGAAAGAGACCCAGTACTTC.

The table lists this clonotype with a few counts. This CDR3 is CATSAGDRGLAYEQYF. The CDR3 DNA follows: TGTGCCACCAGTGCCGGGGACAGGGGGCTAGCCTACGAGCAGTACTTC. The chain uses TRBV24-1 and TRBJ2-7; 12 bases line up with TRBD1. This CDR3 is built from 16 residues. Germline loops: CDR1 KGHDR, CDR2 SFDVKD. The trim removed 5 bases at V and 2 bases at J, leaving 6 bases unmatched.

This chain links TRBV5-5 with TRBJ1-4; D call uncertain. V was cut by 3 bases and J by 14 bases, with 17 bases left in between. CDR1 is SGHKS and CDR2 is YYEKEE in the germline V gene (reference sequence). This CDR3 contains 13 residues. The CDR3 DNA is TGTGCCAGCAGCTCGAGGTCGGGGTTAATGCTGTTTTTT. This codes for CASSSRSGLMLFF.

V is TRBV3-1 and J is TRBJ1-1; no definite D call. This CDR3 region has 14 residues. Trimming shortened V by 5 bases and J by 1 base, and 11 bases separated the two germline ends. Germline V CDR1 and CDR2: LGHDT, YNNKEL (reference sequence). For the CDR3, the DNA is TGTGCCAGCAGCGGGTGGAACGGGAACACTGAAGCTTTCTTT. This encodes CASSGWNGNTEAFF.